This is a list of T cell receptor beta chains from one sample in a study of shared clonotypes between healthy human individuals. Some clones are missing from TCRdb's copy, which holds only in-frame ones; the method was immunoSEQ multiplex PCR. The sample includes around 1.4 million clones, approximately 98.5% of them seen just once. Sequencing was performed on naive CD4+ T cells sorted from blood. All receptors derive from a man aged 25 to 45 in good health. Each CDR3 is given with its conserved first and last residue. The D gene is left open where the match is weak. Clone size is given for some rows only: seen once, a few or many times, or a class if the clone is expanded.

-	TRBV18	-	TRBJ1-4	TGTGCCAGCTCCTACGGGGCTATGGAGGAAAAACTGTTTTTT	CASSYGAMEEKLFF
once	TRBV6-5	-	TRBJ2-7	TGTGCCAGCAGTTACTCGTTAGGACAGCTGATAACGAGCAGTACCTTC	CASSYSLGQLITSSTF
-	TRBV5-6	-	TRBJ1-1	TGTGCCAGCAGCACGGGAGGGTACACTGAAGCTTTCTTT	CASSTGGYTEAFF
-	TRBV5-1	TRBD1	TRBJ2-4	TGCGCCAGCAGCTCCGGACAGGGCGTAGCCAAAAACATTCAGTACTTC	CASSSGQGVAKNIQYF
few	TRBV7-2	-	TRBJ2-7	TGTGCCAGCAGCTTAGGCAGAGCCTACGAGCAGTACTTC	CASSLGRAYEQYF
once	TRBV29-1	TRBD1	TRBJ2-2	TGCAGCGCGGGACAGACGGTGACCGGGGAGCTGTTTTTT	CSAGQTVTGELFF
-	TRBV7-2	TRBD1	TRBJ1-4	TGTGCCAGCAGCCCGGGACAGGGGTCAGAAAAACTGTTTTTT	CASSPGQGSEKLFF
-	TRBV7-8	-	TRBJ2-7	TGTGCCAGCAGCCCAGGTAAATCCTACGAGCAGTACTTC	CASSPGKSYEQYF
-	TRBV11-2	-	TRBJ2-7	TGTGCCAGCAGCAACAGAGGAGGACATGGGTTTTACGAGCAGTACTTC	CASSNRGGHGFYEQYF
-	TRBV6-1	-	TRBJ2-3	TGTGCCAGCAGTGAAGTTAATTGGGACACAGATACGCAGTATTTT	CASSEVNWDTDTQYF
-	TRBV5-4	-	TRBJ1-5	TGTGCCAGCAGCATCGGAGGGGCGGACTCTCAGCCCCAGCATTTT	CASSIGGADSQPQHF
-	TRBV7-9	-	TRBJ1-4	TGTGCCAGCAGCCCTCACCGGGACATAGGGGTATTAGGGAAACTGTTTTTT	CASSPHRDIGVLGKLFF
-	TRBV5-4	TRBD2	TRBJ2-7	TGTGCCAGCAGCACCGGACTAGCGGGAGGCCTCTACGAGCAGTACTTC	CASSTGLAGGLYEQYF
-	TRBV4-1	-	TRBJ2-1	TGCGCCAGCAGCCAAGGACTAAACTCCTACAATGAGCAGTTCTTC	CASSQGLNSYNEQFF
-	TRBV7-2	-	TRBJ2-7	TGTGCCAGCAGCTCCCACCTTGGACAGACCTACGAGCAGTACTTC	CASSSHLGQTYEQYF
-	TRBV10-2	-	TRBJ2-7	TGCGCCAGCAGTGAGAGGTCGGAGCAGTACTTC	CASSERSEQYF
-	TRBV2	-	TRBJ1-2	TGTGCCAGCAGTGTGGGAACAAACTATGGCTACACCTTC	CASSVGTNYGYTF
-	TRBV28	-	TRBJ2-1	TGTGCCAGCAGTTCGTATGAGCAGTTCTTC	CASSSYEQFF
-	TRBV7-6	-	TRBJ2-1	TGTGCCAGCAGCCCTACACCAGTTGGGTCCTACAATGAGCAGTTCTTC	CASSPTPVGSYNEQFF
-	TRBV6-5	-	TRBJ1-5	TGTGCCAGCAGTTATAACAGGGTCGAGCCCCAGCATTTT	CASSYNRVEPQHF
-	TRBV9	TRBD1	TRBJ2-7	TGTGCCAGCAGCGACGGGGGACAGGGGGTATACGAGCAGTACTTC	CASSDGGQGVYEQYF
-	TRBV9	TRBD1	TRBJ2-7	TGTGCCAGCAGCGCCGGGACAGGGAAGGTCCTTTTC	CASSAGTGKVLF